Only a few counts were recorded for the clone carrying this TCR beta chain. V was pared by 8 bases and J by 6 bases, with 7 bases of the junction left unmatched. The germline V gene encodes CDR1 SGHAT and CDR2 FQNNGV. The length of the CDR3 is 13 residues. TCRdb recomputed calls from the RACE reads with MiXCR, one row per CDR3 protein. The sample has 370,000 or so distinct CDR3 sequences, roughly 4.8% seen once. The sample comes from a study of human T cells and chemical hapten exposure. As to time point: patch test 1, 2 weeks after DPC sensitization. Described treatment: therapeutic diphenylcyclopropenone sensitization with weekly scalp DPC.

The chain has TRBV11-2 and TRBJ2-1, with 7 bases aligning to TRBD1. The receptor was derived from a woman aged 45 to 65 with alopecia areata. Some clones in this sample may be carry-over from other donors' samples. This sample comprised whole blood, obtained in connection with sensitization to the hapten diphenylcyclopropenone (DPC). The CDR3 nucleotides read TGTGCCAGCGAGGGGGCACTTCTCAATGAGCAGTTCTTC. Its translation is CASEGALLNEQFF.